The T cell receptor beta chain described here comes from a study of shared clonotypes between healthy human individuals. About the research overall: CD4 naive and memory got three plates each, CD8 naive two, CD8 memory one.

At a deep level, the assay was run. Sequencing used immunoSEQ multiplex PCR; TCRdb keeps in-frame clones, though not all of them. The profile shows roughly 2.1 million clones, about 92% of them singletons. Only CD45RO-negative cells positively selected for CCR7 counted as naive CD8 cells, so terminally differentiated effector memory CD45RA+ cells were excluded. V lost 2 bases to trimming and J lost 1 base, with 12 bases between them. Germline loops: CDR1 MDHEN, CDR2 SYDVKM. CDR3 length equals 16 residues. A remark on this clone: As yet, its antigen is unknown.

General observations from the study: Generally, estimated richness proved larger in naive subsets than it did in memory subsets.

The receptor was derived from a man aged 18 to 30 in good health. Some clones in this sample may be carry-over from other donors' samples. The chain carries TRBV28 and TRBJ2-1, with D tentatively TRBD2 (7 bases). Sequencing used naive CD8+ T cells from PBMCs. CDR3 bases: TGTGCCAGCAGTTTAAACGGGGGGCTTTCCTACAATGAGCAGTTCTTC. Translated, it gives CASSLNGGLSYNEQFF.